The 22 T cell receptor beta chains in this list originate from one sample, sequenced in a study of glioma-infiltrating T cells. Using RNA template, CDR3s of TCR alpha and beta were amplified with iRepertoire arm-PCR. TCRdb itself ran the multiplex PCR reads through MiXCR, one entry per CDR3 protein. There are roughly 200,000 distinct CDR3 sequences in the sample; approximately 30% occur only once, and about 19% lies in the top ten. Sequencing used glioma tissue, nonneoplastic brain tissue, or PBMCs (not recorded which). The receptors stem from a human donor with low-grade glioma or glioblastoma, undergoing nonglioma brain surgery, or in good health (not recorded which).

This clonotype was detected ten times or more. The genes are TRBV20-1 and TRBJ1-4; 8 nucleotides agree with TRBD1. Germline V CDR1 and CDR2: DFQATT, SNEGSKA (reference sequence). The CDR3 extends over 13 amino acids. Trimming removed 6 bases from V and 6 bases from J; junction bases left unmatched: 6. The CDR3 region has the DNA TGCAGTGCCACAGACAGGGGATATGAAAAACTGTTTTTT. This sequence encodes CSATDRGYEKLFF.

This clonotype has a handful of counts. V usage is TRBV9 and J usage is TRBJ1-5; tentatively, D is TRBD1 (6 bases). The V gene's germline CDR1 is SGDLS and CDR2 YYNGEE. The CDR3 is 14 amino acids. V shed 4 bases and J shed 2 bases, with 10 bases lying between them. The CDR3 nucleotides read TGTGCCAGCAGCACAGGGACGGGCAATCAGCCCCAGCATTTT. Translating gives CASSTGTGNQPQHF.

Many counts were recorded for this clonotype. The gene calls are TRBV6-2 or TRBV6-3 and TRBJ2-7; tentatively, D is TRBD1 or TRBD2 (5 bases each). V lost 0 bases and J lost 1, with 19 bases in between. The CDR3 totals 18 residues. Germline values: CDR1 MNHEY, CDR2 SVGEGT. The CDR3 sequence: CASSYSGGFVRESYEQYF. The DNA of the CDR3 is TGTGCCAGCAGTTACTCCGGAGGATTTGTCAGGGAGTCCTACGAGCAGTACTTC.

As for this clonotype: One base away lies a much larger clone, so this may be a sequencing read error. The CDR3 reads CASSLDDLTDTQYF. The CDR3 nucleotides read TGCGCCAGCAGCTTGGACGATCTCACAGATACGCAGTATTTT. The chain links TRBV5-1 to TRBJ2-3; D gene unclear. The V gene lost 0 bases and the J gene lost 2 bases, with 7 bases spanning the gap. The V gene's germline CDR1 is SGHRS and CDR2 YFSETQ. The CDR3 length is 14 residues.

Points on this clonotype: Just one base apart from a much larger clone, this may be a read error. V gene TRBV28 combines with J gene TRBJ1-4; the match to TRBD1 covers 7 bases. Per the germline V gene, CDR1 is MDHEN and CDR2 is SYDVKM. CDR3 length equals 13 residues. Here the CDR3 DNA reads TGTGCCGGACAGGATTTGGCTAATGTAAAACTGTTTTTT. Its translation is CAGQDLANVKLFF.

The V and J genes are TRBV7-9 and TRBJ2-7; possible D gene TRBD1, 5 bases. Per the germline V gene, CDR1 is SEHNR and CDR2 is FQNEAQ (reference sequence). The V and J ends lost 7 bases and 5 bases respectively, with 24 bases between them. This CDR3 region has 16 residues. CDR3 protein: CASITKSGQPNNEQYF. CDR3 nucleotide sequence: TGTGCCAGCATCACCAAGTCCGGACAACCGAACAACGAGCAGTACTTC. Full variable domain (rest looked up from reference TRBV7-9 and TRBJ2-7): DTGVSQNPRHKITKRGQNVTFRCDPISEHNRLYWYRQTLGQGPEFLTYFQNEAQLEKSRLLSDRFSAERPKGSFSTLEIQRTEQGDSAMYLCASITKSGQPNNEQYFGPGTRLTVT.

On this clonotype itself: Possible read error: a much larger clone is one base away. The chain carries TRBV4-1 and TRBJ2-3; D gene ambiguous. The germline gives CDR1 MGHRA, CDR2 YSYEKL. This CDR3 comprises 13 residues. CDR3 nucleotides: TGCGCCAGCAACCAAGATCCGATTTATACGCAGTATTTT. It translates to CASNQDPIYTQYF.

Concerning this clonotype: A much larger clone differs by one base, so this may be a read error. The V and J genes are TRBV4-2 and TRBJ1-1; D unresolved. This CDR3 is built from 13 residues. The germline V gene encodes CDR1 LGHNA and CDR2 YNFKEQ. Trimming took 0 bases from V and 11 from J, leaving 13 bases between them. For the CDR3, the DNA is TGTGCCAGCAGCCAAGAAGGGCAGACGGAGGCTTTCTTT. The encoded protein is CASSQEGQTEAFF.

The sample holds many counts of this clonotype. The chain recombines TRBV2 with TRBJ2-1; D may correspond to TRBD1 or TRBD2 (5 bases each). V lost 6 bases and J lost 1, with 13 bases in between. CDR1 is SNHLY, CDR2 FYNNEI, per germline. The length of the CDR3 is 15 residues. DNA for the CDR3: TGTGCCAGCAGGGAGTTTGGGGGATCCTACAATGAGCAGTTCTTC. Translation: CASREFGGSYNEQFF. The full variable domain, in which reference TRBV2 and TRBJ2-1 provide the parts outside the CDR3, is EPEVTQTPSHQVTQMGQEVILRCVPISNHLYFYWYRQILGQKVEFLVSFYNNEISEKSEIFDDQFSVERPDGSNFTLKIRSTKLEDSAMYFCASREFGGSYNEQFFGPGTRLTVL.

The table lists this clonotype with many counts. V usage is TRBV27 and J usage is TRBJ2-7; 13 bases agree with TRBD2. Germline trimming cut 5 bases from V and 6 bases from J; bases unmatched to any gene: 16. Germline V gene lookup returns CDR1 MNHEY and CDR2 SMNVEV (reference sequence). There are 18 residues in the CDR3. The CDR3 here is CASSLRLTGTSGTAEQYF. The CDR3 region has the DNA TGTGCCAGCAGTCTTAGGCTGACCGGGACTAGCGGGACGGCCGAGCAGTACTTC.

Points on this clonotype: This may stem from a read error, because a much larger clone lies one nucleotide away. CDR3 DNA sequence: TGTGCCAGCACCGCGGGGAGGGCGGTAGATACGCAGTATTTT. Protein product: CASTAGRAVDTQYF. The J gene is TRBJ2-3, the V gene TRBV7-9, with 7 bases fitting TRBD2. The junction had 9 bases not matched to a gene; V was cut back by 7 bases and J by 5 bases. Germline CDR1 is SEHNR and CDR2 is FQNEAQ (reference sequence). The CDR3 is 14 residues long.

This clonotype occurred many times. The chain links TRBV6-1 to TRBJ2-3; 10 positions match TRBD2. Germline lookup yields CDR1 MNHNS and CDR2 SASEGT. CDR3 length: 13 amino acids. With V trimmed by 6 bases and J by 6 bases, 3 bases remained unmatched. CDR3 loop: CASSRGLADTQYF. CDR3 DNA sequence: TGTGCCAGCAGCCGGGGACTAGCGGATACGCAGTATTTT.

This clonotype was found many times. The chain couples TRBV20-1 to TRBJ2-1, with D possibly being TRBD1 (5 bases). The CDR3 extends over 12 amino acids. The germline V gene encodes CDR1 DFQATT and CDR2 SNEGSKA (reference sequence). V was cut by 3 bases and J by 6 bases, with 9 bases left in between. CDR3 in amino acids: CSARRQLNEQFF. DNA for the CDR3: TGCAGTGCTAGGAGACAGCTCAATGAGCAGTTCTTC.

In this sample, this clonotype turned up many times. The rearrangement joins TRBV19 to TRBJ1-2; perhaps TRBD1 as D (6 bases). CDR3 length: 12 residues. Trimming removed 10 bases from V and 4 bases from J, with 13 bases in between. The germline V gene encodes CDR1 LNHDA and CDR2 SQIVND (reference sequence). The CDR3 spells CATLAGAYGYTF. The CDR3 bases are TGTGCCACCCTCGCAGGGGCCTATGGCTACACCTTC.

Details on this clonotype: At one end the junction does not follow the germline gene, possibly because of a read error. V usage is TRBV5-6 and J usage is TRBJ2-6; D gene unclear. Germline CDR1 and CDR2: SGHDT and YYEEEE. The CDR3 has 18 residues. CDR3 coding DNA: TGTGCCAGCAGATTGGGTCCGGTTAGGATAACTGGGGCCAACGTCCTGACTTTC. It encodes CASRLGPVRITGANVLTF.

This clonotype has just one count. A much larger clone sits a single nucleotide away, making a read error possible. The gene calls are TRBV7-6 and TRBJ2-7; 11 bases line up with TRBD1. The CDR3 has 15 residues. Germline V gives CDR1 SGHVS, CDR2 FNYEAQ. The CDR3: CASSKRDRGSDERYF. CDR3 in DNA: TGTGCCAGCAGCAAACGGGACAGGGGGTCTGACGAGCGGTACTTC.

Notes on this clonotype: Sequence at one end of the junction differs from germline and may be a read error. V gene TRBV27 combines with J gene TRBJ2-2; D may correspond to TRBD1 or TRBD2 (6 bases each). The germline V gene encodes CDR1 MNHEY and CDR2 SMNVEV (reference sequence). The CDR3 loop spans 14 amino acids. CDR3 nucleotides: TGTGCCAGCAGACCGGGACAAGCCACCGGGGAGGTGTTCTTT. Protein sequence: CASRPGQATGEVFF.

This clonotype was detected many times. This chain uses TRBV27 with TRBJ1-2; 11 bases match TRBD1. Trimming cost V 6 bases and J 8 bases; bases outside gene matches: 11. The CDR3 consists of 15 residues. Looked up from germline, CDR1 is MNHEY and CDR2 is SMNVEV (reference sequence). CDR3 region: CASSHGTGGLVGYTF. In nucleotides, the CDR3 is TGTGCCAGCAGCCACGGGACAGGGGGGTTGGTCGGCTACACCTTC.

Many counts were recorded for this clonotype. The rearrangement uses TRBV6-1 and TRBJ1-2; 9 positions match TRBD1. CDR1 and CDR2 (germline): MNHNS, SASEGT. The CDR3 totals 15 residues. Trimming removed 6 bases from V and 3 bases from J; junction bases left unmatched: 8. CDR3 sequence reads: CASRAGTGLYYGYTF. CDR3 nucleotide sequence: TGTGCCAGCAGAGCCGGGACAGGGCTTTACTATGGCTACACCTTC.

For this clonotype: A single base separates this from a much larger clone, so it may be a read error. The chain recombines TRBV20-1 with TRBJ2-1; 7 positions match TRBD2. CDR1 is DFQATT and CDR2 is SNEGSKA in the germline V gene (reference sequence). This CDR3 is 15 amino acids long. The CDR3 DNA sequence: TGCAGTGCGATCCTTAGCGGGCGAACCTACAATGAGCAGTTATTC. Its protein is CSAILSGRTYNEQLF.

This clonotype was found many times. The chain joins TRBV20-1 to TRBJ2-1; 8 bases fit TRBD2. CDR3 length equals 14 residues. Trimming took 3 bases from V and 6 from J; bases not matched to a gene: 7. The germline gives CDR1 DFQATT, CDR2 SNEGSKA (reference sequence). DNA for the CDR3: TGCAGTGCTAGGGTAGCGGGGCTGCTCAATGAGCAGTTCTTC. This sequence encodes CSARVAGLLNEQFF.

The gene calls are TRBV5-4 and TRBJ2-6; no firm D call. V was trimmed by 7 bases and J by 4 bases, leaving 15 bases between them. The CDR3 sequence is 15 residues long. CDR1 SGHNT and CDR2 YYREEE come from the germline V gene (reference sequence). CDR3 region: CASASRLVGANVLTF. The CDR3 DNA follows: TGTGCCAGCGCATCCCGTTTGGTAGGGGCCAACGTCCTGACTTTC. The full variable domain, in which reference TRBV5-4 and TRBJ2-6 provide the parts outside the CDR3, is ETGVTQSPTHLIKTRGQQVTLRCSSQSGHNTVSWYQQALGQGPQFIFQYYREEENGRGNFPPRFSGLQFPNYSSELNVNALELDDSALYLCASASRLVGANVLTFGAGSRLTVL.